This T cell receptor (beta chain) was identified during a study of cytomegalovirus exposure and HLA in healthy donors. PCR amplification relied on 60 Vbeta primers (plus 13 Jbeta primers). TCRdb's copy holds only in-frame clones and misses some; the assay was immunoSEQ multiplex PCR. The table lists under 150,000 clones, over 60% of them singletons, with approximately 0.9% in the top ten. The V gene's germline CDR1 is GTSNPN and CDR2 SVGIG (reference sequence). The CDR3 sequence is 16 residues long. V was pared by 3 bases and J by 0 bases, with 14 bases between. The sequencing sample was made of PBMCs. This clonotype was sampled from a woman in her sixties or seventies in good health and CMV-seronegative. This chain joins TRBV30 and TRBJ2-2; D may be TRBD1 (5 bases). Here the CDR3 DNA reads TGTGCCTGGAGACTTTGGACACCCTCGAACACCGGGGAGCTGTTTTTT. This gives the protein CAWRLWTPSNTGELFF.